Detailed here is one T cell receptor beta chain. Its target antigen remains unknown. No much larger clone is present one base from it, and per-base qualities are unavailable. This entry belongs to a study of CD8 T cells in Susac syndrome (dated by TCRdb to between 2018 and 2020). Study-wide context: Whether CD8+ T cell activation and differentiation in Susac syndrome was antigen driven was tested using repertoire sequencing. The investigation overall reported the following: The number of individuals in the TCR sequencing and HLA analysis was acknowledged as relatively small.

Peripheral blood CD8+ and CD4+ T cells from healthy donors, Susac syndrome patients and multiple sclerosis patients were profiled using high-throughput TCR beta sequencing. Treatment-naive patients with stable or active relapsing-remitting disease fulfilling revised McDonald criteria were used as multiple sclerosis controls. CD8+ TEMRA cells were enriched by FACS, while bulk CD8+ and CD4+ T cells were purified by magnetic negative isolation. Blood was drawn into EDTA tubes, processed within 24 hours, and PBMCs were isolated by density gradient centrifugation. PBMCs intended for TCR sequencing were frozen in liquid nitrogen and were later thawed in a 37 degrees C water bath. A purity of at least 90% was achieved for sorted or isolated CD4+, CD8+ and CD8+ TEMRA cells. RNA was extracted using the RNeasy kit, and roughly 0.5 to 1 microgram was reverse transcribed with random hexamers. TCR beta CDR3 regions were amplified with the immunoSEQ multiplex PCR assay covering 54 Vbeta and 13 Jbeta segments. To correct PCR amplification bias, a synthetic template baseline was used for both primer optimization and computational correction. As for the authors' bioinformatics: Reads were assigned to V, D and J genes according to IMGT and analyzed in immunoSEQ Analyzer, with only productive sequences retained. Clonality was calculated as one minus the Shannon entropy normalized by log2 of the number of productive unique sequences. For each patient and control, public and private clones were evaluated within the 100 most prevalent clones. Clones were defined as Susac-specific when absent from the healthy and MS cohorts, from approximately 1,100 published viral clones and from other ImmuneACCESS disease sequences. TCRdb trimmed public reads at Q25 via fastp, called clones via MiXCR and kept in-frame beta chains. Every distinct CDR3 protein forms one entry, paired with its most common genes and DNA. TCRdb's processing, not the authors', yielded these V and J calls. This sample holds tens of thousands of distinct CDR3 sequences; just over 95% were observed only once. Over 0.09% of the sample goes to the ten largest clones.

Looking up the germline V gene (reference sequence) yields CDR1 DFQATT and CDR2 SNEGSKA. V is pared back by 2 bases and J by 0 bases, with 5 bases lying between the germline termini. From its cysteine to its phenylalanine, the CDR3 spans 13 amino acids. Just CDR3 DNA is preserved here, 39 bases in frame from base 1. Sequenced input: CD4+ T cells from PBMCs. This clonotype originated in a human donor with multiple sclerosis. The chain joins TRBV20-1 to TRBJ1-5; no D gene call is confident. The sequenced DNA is TGCAGTGCTAGACCGGATAGCAATCAGCCCCAGCATTTT. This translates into CSARPDSNQPQHF.